This T cell receptor (beta chain) originates from a study of T cell responses to AZD1222 COVID-19 vaccine. At the level of the study: Whether given at about 4 or about 12 weeks, second doses were pooled. Study results and limitations: Unmutated variant regions are reportedly targeted by nearly half of spike-specific TCRs.

Comments on this clone: Its antigen remains unknown.

The ends lost 2 bases at V and 4 bases at J; junction bases unmatched: 5. CDR3 length: 15 residues. Germline CDR1 and CDR2: MNHEY and SMNVEV (reference sequence). Assay: immunoSEQ multiplex PCR; the TCRdb copy retains only in-frame clones and omits some. The table shows 58,000 or so clones, with around 84% occurring only once. The sample consisted of peripheral blood, taken on day 0 of AZD1222 vaccination. This receptor was obtained from an adult in good health. The V call is TRBV27, the J call TRBJ2-1, with 7 positions matching TRBD1. This chain's CDR3 is CASSLGTEAYNEQFF. CDR3 bases: TGTGCCAGCAGTTTAGGGACAGAAGCGTACAATGAGCAGTTCTTC.